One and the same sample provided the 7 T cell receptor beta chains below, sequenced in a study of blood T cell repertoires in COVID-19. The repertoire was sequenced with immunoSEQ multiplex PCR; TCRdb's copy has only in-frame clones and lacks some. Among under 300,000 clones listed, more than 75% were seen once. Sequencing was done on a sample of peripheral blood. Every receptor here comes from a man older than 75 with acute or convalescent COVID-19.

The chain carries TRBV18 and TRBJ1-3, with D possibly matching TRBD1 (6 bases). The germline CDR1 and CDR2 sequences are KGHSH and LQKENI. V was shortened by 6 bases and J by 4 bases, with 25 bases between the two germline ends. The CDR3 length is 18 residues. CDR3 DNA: TGTGCCAGCTCCCCCAAACAGCGGCAGGGGCTAGGAGGAAACACCATATATTTT. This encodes CASSPKQRQGLGGNTIYF.

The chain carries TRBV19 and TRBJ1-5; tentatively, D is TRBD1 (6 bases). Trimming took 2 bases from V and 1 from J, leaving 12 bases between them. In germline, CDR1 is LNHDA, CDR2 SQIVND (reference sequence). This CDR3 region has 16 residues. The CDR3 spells CASSIYPGASNQPQHF. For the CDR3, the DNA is TGTGCCAGTAGTATATATCCAGGGGCGAGCAATCAGCCCCAGCATTTT. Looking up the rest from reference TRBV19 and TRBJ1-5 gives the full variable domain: DGGITQSPKYLFRKEGQNVTLSCEQNLNHDAMYWYRQDPGQGLRLIYYSQIVNDFQKGDIAEGYSVSREKKESFPLTVTSAQKNPTAFYLCASSIYPGASNQPQHFGDGTRLSIL.

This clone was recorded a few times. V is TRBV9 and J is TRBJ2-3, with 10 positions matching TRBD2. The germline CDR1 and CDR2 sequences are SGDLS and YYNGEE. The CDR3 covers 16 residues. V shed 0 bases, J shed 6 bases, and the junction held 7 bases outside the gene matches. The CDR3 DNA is TGTGCCAGCAGCGTAGGGGATAGCGGGAGGCGGGATACGCAGTATTTT. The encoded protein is CASSVGDSGRRDTQYF.

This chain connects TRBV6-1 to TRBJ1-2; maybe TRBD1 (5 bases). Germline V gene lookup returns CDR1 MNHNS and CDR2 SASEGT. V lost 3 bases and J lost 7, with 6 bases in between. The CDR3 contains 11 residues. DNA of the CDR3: TGTGCCAGCAGTGACGGGGGTGGCTACACCTTC. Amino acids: CASSDGGGYTF.

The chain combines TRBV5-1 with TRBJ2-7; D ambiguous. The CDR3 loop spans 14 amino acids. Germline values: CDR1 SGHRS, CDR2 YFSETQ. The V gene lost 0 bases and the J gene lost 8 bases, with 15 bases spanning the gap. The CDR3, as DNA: TGCGCCAGCAGCTTGGAAGAGCCCTCCTATAAGCAGTACTTC. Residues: CASSLEEPSYKQYF.

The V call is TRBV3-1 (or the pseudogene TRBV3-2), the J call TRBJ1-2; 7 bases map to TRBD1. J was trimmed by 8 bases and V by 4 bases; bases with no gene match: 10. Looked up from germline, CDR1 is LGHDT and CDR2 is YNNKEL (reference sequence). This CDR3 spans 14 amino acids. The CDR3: CASSRYEGAGGYTF. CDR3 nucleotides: TGTGCCAGCAGCCGCTACGAGGGGGCGGGAGGCTACACCTTC.

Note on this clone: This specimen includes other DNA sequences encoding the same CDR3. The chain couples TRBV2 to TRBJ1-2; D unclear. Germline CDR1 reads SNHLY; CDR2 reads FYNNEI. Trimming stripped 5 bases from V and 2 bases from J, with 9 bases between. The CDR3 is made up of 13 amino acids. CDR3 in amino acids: CASSPDRNYGYTF. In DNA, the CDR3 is TGTGCCAGCAGTCCCGATAGAAACTATGGCTACACCTTC. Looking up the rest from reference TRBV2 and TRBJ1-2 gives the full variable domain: EPEVTQTPSHQVTQMGQEVILRCVPISNHLYFYWYRQILGQKVEFLVSFYNNEISEKSEIFDDQFSVERPDGSNFTLKIRSTKLEDSAMYFCASSPDRNYGYTFGSGTRLTVV.